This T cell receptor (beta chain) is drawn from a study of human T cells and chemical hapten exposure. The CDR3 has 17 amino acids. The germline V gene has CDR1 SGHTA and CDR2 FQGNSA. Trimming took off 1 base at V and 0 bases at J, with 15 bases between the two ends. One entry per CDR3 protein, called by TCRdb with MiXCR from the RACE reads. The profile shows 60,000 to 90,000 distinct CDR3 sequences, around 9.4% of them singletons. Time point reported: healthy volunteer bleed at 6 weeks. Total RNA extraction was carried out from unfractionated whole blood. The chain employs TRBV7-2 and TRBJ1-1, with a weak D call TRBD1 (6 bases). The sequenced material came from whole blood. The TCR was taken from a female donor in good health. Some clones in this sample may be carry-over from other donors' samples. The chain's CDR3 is CASSLVPQGFMNTEAFF. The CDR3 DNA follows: TGTGCCAGCAGCTTAGTCCCACAGGGCTTTATGAACACTGAAGCTTTCTTT.